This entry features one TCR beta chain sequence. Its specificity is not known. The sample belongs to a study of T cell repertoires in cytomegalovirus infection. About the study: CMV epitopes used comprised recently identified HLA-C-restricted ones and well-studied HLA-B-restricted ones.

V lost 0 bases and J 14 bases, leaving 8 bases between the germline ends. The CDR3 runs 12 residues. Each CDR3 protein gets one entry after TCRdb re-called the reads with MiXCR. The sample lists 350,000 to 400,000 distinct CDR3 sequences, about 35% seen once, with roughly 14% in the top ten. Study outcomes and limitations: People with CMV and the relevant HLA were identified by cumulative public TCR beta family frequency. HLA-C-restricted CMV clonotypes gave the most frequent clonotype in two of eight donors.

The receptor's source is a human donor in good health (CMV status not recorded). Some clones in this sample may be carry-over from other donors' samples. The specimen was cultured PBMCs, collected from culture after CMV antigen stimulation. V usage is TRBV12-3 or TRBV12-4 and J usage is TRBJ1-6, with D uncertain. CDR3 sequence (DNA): TGTGCCAGCAGTTTAGCGCGAGGTACCCTCCACTTT. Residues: CASSLARGTLHF.